The sequence of this T cell receptor (beta chain) was determined in a study of blood T cell repertoires in COVID-19 (dated by TCRdb to the early 2020s). A note on the overall study: Samples from collaborators originated in the United States, Italy and Spain and spanned both the acute and convalescent phases of COVID-19. The repertoires were released in a freely available public database meant as a resource for research on the immune response to SARS-CoV-2. A de-identified subject ID, COVID-19 status, age in years and sex were almost always included in the sample metadata. The prospective study material was composed of cDNA or gDNA derived from T cells, B-cell-depleted T cells, or PBMCs. HLA class I and class II types, where available, came from metadata supplied by the sample provider rather than from assay-based typing. Subjects who had been exposed to COVID-19, were actively infected with it, or had recovered from it provided the deeply sampled blood TCRbeta repertoires that made up the dataset. Samples came from the ongoing ImmuneRACE study (first 160 participants) plus 1,254 subjects from 6 global collaborators.

The immunoSEQ Assay, a bias-controlled multiplex PCR, was used to amplify TCRbeta CDR3 regions from genomic DNA. As for the original processing: The number of nucleated cells in each sample was estimated from the amplification of reference gene primers within the assay. Sequence reads were collapsed and filtered to measure the absolute abundance of every unique TCRbeta CDR3 rearrangement. For each sample, productive Simpson clonality was calculated as the square root of Simpson's diversity index across productive rearrangements. TCRdb limited this immuneACCESS table to in-frame rearrangements with V and J called. A share of clones is missing; checked studies link under half to unresolved V genes, and the rest is unexplained. V and J calls and clone size follow that table, whereas D and trimming were derived from the DNA. Here the sample has about 160,000 clones; 92% occur a single time. The ten largest clones represent approximately 4.9% of the sample.

The CDR3 holds 16 amino acids from the cysteine to the phenylalanine. The retained sequence is limited to the CDR3, 48 bases, with the frame set at the first base. Per the germline V gene (reference sequence), GTSNPN is the CDR1 and SVGIG is the CDR2. Clipping removes 2 bases from V and 8 bases from J, with 12 as the unmatched junction base count. At one collaborating source in Seattle, patients were enrolled during active infection and were followed longitudinally through the course of disease. Collaborating institutions collected whole blood in K2EDTA tubes following their own protocols. For TCRbeta analysis, collaborator samples were shipped as frozen whole blood, as isolated PBMCs, or as DNA extracted from either sample type. In the case of this clone: Its target antigen remains unknown. Base qualities are not provided; no much larger clone lies one nucleotide away.

Broad study findings and their caveats: How much clinical and demographic metadata was included differed by source and by participant, and the metadata was provided uncurated.

Recombination connected TRBV30 to TRBJ2-1, with 10 bases in between that match TRBD2. The origin of this receptor is a man aged 25-40 years with COVID-19, enrolled during active disease. The source material was peripheral blood. The CDR3 in this case is CAWSRGLARLNHEQFF. The DNA sequence follows: TGTGCCTGGAGTCGGGGACTAGCGAGACTGAACCATGAGCAGTTCTTC.